Below, 30 T cell receptor beta chains from the same sample are listed, as sequenced in a study of T cell changes during pregnancy in multiple sclerosis. The data were produced by immunoSEQ multiplex PCR, yet TCRdb's version contains in-frame clones alone and is incomplete. The table has approximately 47,000 clones, over 85% seen once. Material: peripheral blood, obtained in the first trimester of pregnancy. The receptors were gathered from a female donor with multiple sclerosis, enrolled in a pregnancy study.

The CDR3 sequence: CATSYIFTDTQYF. The CDR3 region has the DNA TGTGCCACCAGCTATATCTTCACAGATACGCAGTATTTT. The rearrangement joins TRBV6-1 to TRBJ2-3, with D unresolved. The length of the CDR3 is 13 residues. The germline V gene encodes CDR1 MNHNS and CDR2 SASEGT. Trimming cost V 10 bases and J 2 bases, with 13 bases left between them.

V and J are TRBV28 and TRBJ2-7; D may be TRBD2 (5 bases). The CDR3 loop spans 13 amino acids. Looked up from germline, CDR1 is MDHEN and CDR2 is SYDVKM. V was cut by 6 bases and J by 0 bases, with 9 bases left in between. CDR3 amino acids: CASSFGDSYEQYF. The DNA of the CDR3 is TGTGCCAGCAGCTTCGGGGACTCCTACGAGCAGTACTTC.

A few counts support this clone. This chain connects TRBV10-3 to TRBJ1-5, with D maybe TRBD1 (5 bases). Trimming pared 5 bases from V and 3 bases from J, leaving 26 bases between. CDR1 and CDR2 (germline): ENHRY, SYGVKD. CDR3 length equals 19 residues. The CDR3 loop reads CAISPRRATGGADNQPQHF. CDR3 in DNA: TGTGCCATCAGTCCCAGGAGGGCCACAGGAGGAGCGGACAATCAGCCCCAGCATTTT.

The chain has TRBV7-3 and TRBJ2-2; 9 nucleotides line up with TRBD2. J gave up 0 bases and V 4 bases, and 3 bases lay outside the gene matches. The CDR3 spans 16 residues. Germline V gives CDR1 SGHTA, CDR2 FQGTGA. CDR3 sequence: CASSSLAGANTGELFF. The CDR3 coding sequence is TGTGCCAGCAGCTCCTTAGCGGGGGCGAACACCGGGGAGCTGTTTTTT.

A note on this clone: One end of the junction varies from germline; a read error may be responsible. The chain carries TRBV30 and TRBJ1-3, with 7 bases that match TRBD1. Looked up from germline, CDR1 is GTSNPN and CDR2 is SVGIG (reference sequence). CDR3 length: 12 residues. DNA for the CDR3: TGTGCCTGGGGGACAGTCGGCCTACTGAGGGGATTT. It encodes CAWGTVGLLRGF. The whole variable domain, remainder taken from reference TRBV30 and TRBJ1-3, is SQTIHQWPATLVQPVGSPLSLECTVEGTSNPNLYWYRQAAGRGLQLLFYSVGIGQISSEVPQNLSASRPQDRQFILSSKKLLLSDSGFYLCAWGTVGLLRGFGEGSWLTVV.

The chain has TRBV9 and TRBJ2-3, with unresolved D. Trimming removed 3 bases from V and 2 bases from J, with 16 bases in between. Germline V CDR1 and CDR2: SGDLS, YYNGEE. This CDR3 region has 16 residues. CDR3 nucleotide sequence: TGTGCCAGCAGCGCCCCGTCCCCGCGGAACACAGATACGCAGTATTTT. This codes for CASSAPSPRNTDTQYF.

The chain is built from TRBV5-1 and TRBJ2-2; D unresolved. Trimming removed 1 base at V and 1 base at J, with 5 bases between. Germline CDR1 is SGHRS and CDR2 is YFSETQ. CDR3 size: 14 residues. The CDR3 sequence is CASSLTVNTGELFF. In nucleotides, the CDR3 is TGCGCCAGCAGCTTGACAGTGAACACCGGGGAGCTGTTTTTT.

The chain joins TRBV29-1 to TRBJ2-5, with 8 bases identical to TRBD1. CDR1 is SQVTM and CDR2 is ANQGSEA in the germline V gene. J gave up 4 bases and V 6 bases, and 7 bases lay outside the gene matches. The CDR3 loop spans 13 amino acids. The CDR3 nucleotides are TGCAGCGTGGAGGTCCAGGGGGCAGAGACCCAGTACTTC. It translates to CSVEVQGAETQYF.

The CDR3 DNA follows: TGCAGCACCAGACAGGGGGCCGGGGAGACCCAGTACTTC. Its protein is CSTRQGAGETQYF. The chain has TRBV29-1 and TRBJ2-5; 10 bases map to TRBD1. The CDR3 is 13 residues long. V lost 8 bases, J lost 5 bases, and 8 bases stayed unmatched. The germline V gene encodes CDR1 SQVTM and CDR2 ANQGSEA.

This sequence joins TRBV6-6 and TRBJ2-7; TRBD1 matches at 7 bases. Germline assignment: CDR1 MNHNY and CDR2 SVGAGI (reference sequence). The CDR3 covers 16 residues. After removal of 6 bases from V and 7 bases from J, the junction contained 18 bases not matched to a gene. The chain's CDR3 is CASRSLPGQSSGEQYF. The CDR3 DNA reads TGTGCCAGCAGATCACTCCCGGGACAGAGCTCGGGAGAGCAGTACTTC.

This chain connects TRBV5-5 to TRBJ2-5; 7 nucleotides agree with TRBD1. CDR3 size: 15 residues. V was pared by 4 bases and J by 4 bases, with 10 bases of the junction left unmatched. The germline V gene encodes CDR1 SGHKS and CDR2 YYEKEE (reference sequence). For the CDR3, the DNA is TGTGCCAGCAGCCTAGGGACAGCCCAGCCAGAGACCCAGTACTTC. Its translation is CASSLGTAQPETQYF.

This clone was seen once. This chain connects TRBV2 to TRBJ1-2; a possible D gene is TRBD1 (6 bases). The V gene's germline CDR1 is SNHLY and CDR2 FYNNEI. V lost 4 bases to trimming and J lost 4 bases, with 28 bases between them. This CDR3 comprises 19 residues. Written as DNA, the CDR3 is TGTGCCAGCAGTGCGTCATGGGGGCGGTTGACCTCCTTTATCTATGGCTACACCTTC. It encodes CASSASWGRLTSFIYGYTF.

The rearrangement joins TRBV2 to TRBJ1-1; tentative D call: TRBD1 (5 bases). This CDR3 spans 14 amino acids. V gave up 2 bases and J gave up 5 bases, with 12 bases separating them. The germline CDR1 and CDR2 sequences are SNHLY and FYNNEI. The CDR3 loop reads CASSEQAGGTEAFF. The CDR3 nucleotides are TGTGCCAGCAGTGAACAGGCCGGGGGGACTGAAGCTTTCTTT.

The CDR3 is CASRLTETYEQYF. CDR3 coding DNA: TGTGCCAGCAGGCTAACGGAGACCTACGAGCAGTACTTC. The rearrangement links TRBV27 to TRBJ2-7, with D unresolved. The CDR3 consists of 13 residues. Germline CDR1 and CDR2: MNHEY and SMNVEV (reference sequence). Trimming took off 6 bases at V and 2 bases at J, with 11 bases between the two ends.

The chain combines TRBV6-5 with TRBJ2-3; TRBD2 matches 8 bases. Per germline, CDR1 MNHEY and CDR2 SVGAGI. This CDR3 comprises 16 residues. V trimming: 0 bases; J trimming: 4 bases; junction bases outside the gene matches: 6. CDR3: CASSYSPLAGSDTQYF. The CDR3 DNA is TGTGCCAGCAGTTACTCCCCGCTAGCGGGCTCAGATACGCAGTATTTT.

The chain is built from TRBV7-3 and TRBJ2-1, with D uncertain. There are 14 residues in the CDR3. Looked up from germline, CDR1 is SGHTA and CDR2 is FQGTGA. The V gene lost 5 bases and the J gene lost 4 bases, with 12 bases spanning the gap. The CDR3 loop is CASSPHSGYNEQFF. CDR3 DNA: TGTGCCAGCAGCCCACACTCCGGGTACAATGAGCAGTTCTTC. The entire variable domain, with the rest obtained from reference TRBV7-3 and TRBJ2-1, is as follows: GAGVSQTPSNKVTEKGKYVELRCDPISGHTALYWYRQSLGQGPEFLIYFQGTGAADDSGLPNDRFFAVRPEGSVSTLKIQRTERGDSAVYLCASSPHSGYNEQFFGPGTRLTVL.

The rearrangement joins TRBV30 to TRBJ1-2; D is undetermined. Trimming stripped 3 bases from V and 4 bases from J, with 6 bases between. Germline V gene data show CDR1 as GTSNPN and CDR2 as SVGIG (reference sequence). CDR3 length: 11 amino acids. This CDR3 is CAWSPLYGYTF. Here the CDR3 DNA reads TGTGCCTGGAGCCCCCTCTATGGCTACACCTTC.

This chain links TRBV10-3 with TRBJ1-4; the D gene is possibly TRBD1 (5 bases). This CDR3 contains 14 residues. Germline V gives CDR1 ENHRY, CDR2 SYGVKD. Trimming stripped 2 bases from V and 7 bases from J, with 11 bases between. The DNA of the CDR3 is TGTGCCATCAGTGAGGGCGGGGGGATTGAAAAACTGTTTTTT. Residues: CAISEGGGIEKLFF.

The V gene is TRBV5-1, the J gene TRBJ2-5, with 7 bases matching TRBD2. The CDR3 loop spans 14 amino acids. In germline, CDR1 is SGHRS, CDR2 YFSETQ. Germline trimming cut 6 bases from V and 4 bases from J; bases unmatched to any gene: 9. The CDR3 region has the DNA TGCGCCAGCAATCCCCCCGGGAGGTCAGAGACCCAGTACTTC. This gives the protein CASNPPGRSETQYF.

This clone has only one observation. This sequence joins TRBV5-1 and TRBJ2-1, with 9 bases that match TRBD1. This CDR3 has 14 amino acids. Per the germline V gene, CDR1 is SGHRS and CDR2 is YFSETQ. J was trimmed by 5 bases and V by 4 bases; bases with no gene match: 4. The CDR3 here is CASSIQGADNEQFF. For the CDR3, the DNA is TGCGCCAGCAGCATACAGGGGGCCGACAATGAGCAGTTCTTC.

The chain combines TRBV11-3 with TRBJ1-1, with a tentative D call TRBD1 (5 bases). Germline V gene lookup returns CDR1 SGHNT and CDR2 YENEEA. Deletions cut 3 bases from V and 8 bases from J, with 13 bases between. The CDR3 has 13 amino acids. CDR3 sequence (DNA): TGTGCCAGCAGCTTTGGTAGGTGGACAGAAGCTTTCTTT. It is translated as CASSFGRWTEAFF.

J is TRBJ2-1 and V is TRBV28; a weak D match, TRBD2 (6 bases). Germline values: CDR1 MDHEN, CDR2 SYDVKM. This CDR3 is 14 amino acids long. Trimming removed 3 bases from V and 6 bases from J, with 12 bases in between. CDR3 sequence reads: CASSFTGGRNEQFF. CDR3 bases: TGTGCCAGCAGTTTTACAGGAGGGCGCAATGAGCAGTTCTTC.

CDR3 sequence: CASSSGQRTDTQYF. The CDR3 DNA reads TGTGCCAGCAGTTCCGGACAGCGCACAGATACGCAGTATTTT. The genes are TRBV28 and TRBJ2-3; the D gene is possibly TRBD1 (6 bases). Germline values: CDR1 MDHEN, CDR2 SYDVKM. Trimming removed 4 bases from V and 1 base from J, with 9 bases in between. The CDR3 totals 14 residues. The whole variable domain, filled in from reference TRBV28 and TRBJ2-3, reads DVKVTQSSRYLVKRTGEKVFLECVQDMDHENMFWYRQDPGLGLRLIYFSYDVKMKEKGDIPEGYSVSREKKERFSLILESASTNQTSMYLCASSSGQRTDTQYFGPGTRLTVL.

The rearrangement links TRBV11-2 to TRBJ1-1; D call uncertain. V was trimmed by 5 bases and J by 10 bases, leaving 17 bases between them. This CDR3 is built from 13 residues. Germline V gene lookup returns CDR1 SGHAT and CDR2 FQNNGV. CDR3 loop: CASSPSRVEGAFF. Written as DNA, the CDR3 is TGTGCCAGCAGCCCAAGCCGGGTCGAGGGAGCTTTCTTT. The variable domain in full, with the rest retrieved from reference TRBV11-2 and TRBJ1-1, is EAGVAQSPRYKIIEKRQSVAFWCNPISGHATLYWYQQILGQGPKLLIQFQNNGVVDDSQLPKDRFSAERLKGVDSTLKIQPAKLEDSAVYLCASSPSRVEGAFFGQGTRLTVV.

The rearrangement joins TRBV11-2 to TRBJ1-1; unclear D gene. This CDR3 is built from 15 residues. V was clipped by 2 bases and J by 4 bases, with 14 bases between them. Looked up from germline, CDR1 is SGHAT and CDR2 is FQNNGV. DNA of the CDR3: TGTGCCAGCAGCTTACTTGCAGAGGTGGGCACTGAAGCTTTCTTT. It is translated as CASSLLAEVGTEAFF. Based on the CDR3 plus reference TRBV11-2 and TRBJ1-1, the full variable domain is EAGVAQSPRYKIIEKRQSVAFWCNPISGHATLYWYQQILGQGPKLLIQFQNNGVVDDSQLPKDRFSAERLKGVDSTLKIQPAKLEDSAVYLCASSLLAEVGTEAFFGQGTRLTVV.

The V call is TRBV5-5, the J call TRBJ1-1; tentatively, D is TRBD1 (5 bases). Trimming took off 2 bases at V and 4 bases at J, with 18 bases between the two ends. This CDR3 has 16 residues. The germline V gene has CDR1 SGHKS and CDR2 YYEKEE (reference sequence). CDR3 residues: CASSFGGTGGITEAFF. In DNA, the CDR3 is TGTGCCAGCAGCTTTGGGGGGACCGGGGGTATCACTGAAGCTTTCTTT.

CDR3 coding DNA: TGTGCCAGCAGTTCGCGACAGGTGAATGAAAAACTGTTTTTT. Protein: CASSSRQVNEKLFF. The chain links TRBV28 to TRBJ1-4; the D gene is possibly TRBD1 (6 bases). CDR1 and CDR2 from the germline V gene are MDHEN and SYDVKM. The CDR3 sequence is 14 residues long. V dropped 4 bases and J dropped 5 bases, with 11 bases sitting between them.

This clone was detected only once. The chain couples TRBV30 to TRBJ2-1; 12 bases line up with TRBD2. From germline, CDR1 is GTSNPN and CDR2 SVGIG (reference sequence). V shed 2 bases and J 4 bases; nucleotides not matched to a gene: 3. This CDR3 is built from 15 residues. CDR3 coding DNA: TGTGCCTGGAGTATCGGACTAGCGGGGTACAATGAGCAGTTCTTC. Translation: CAWSIGLAGYNEQFF.

V is TRBV28 and J is TRBJ2-1; 7 positions match TRBD1. The CDR3 has 15 residues. Trimming at V came to 3 bases and at J to 4 bases, leaving 6 bases not matched to a gene. Germline V CDR1 and CDR2: MDHEN, SYDVKM. CDR3 region: CASSFHDRVYNEQFF. In DNA form, the CDR3 reads TGTGCCAGCAGTTTTCATGACAGGGTATACAATGAGCAGTTCTTC.

The chain employs TRBV10-3 and TRBJ2-3; 9 bases map to TRBD1. Trimming took 8 bases from V and 1 from J; bases not matched to a gene: 7. This CDR3 contains 15 residues. Germline V lookup: CDR1 ENHRY, CDR2 SYGVKD. CDR3 in DNA: TGTGCCATCTCCCAAAGGACAGGGGGCACAGATACGCAGTATTTT. Translation gives CAISQRTGGTDTQYF.